This T cell receptor beta chain was recovered during a study of cytomegalovirus exposure and HLA in healthy donors (dated by TCRdb to the late 2010s). Concerning the study at large: An earlier analysis of some 500 of the donors reported 250 to 300 Gb of sequence data and roughly 100 million unique TCR beta sequences from about 179 million T cells. Rather than using new phenotypic data, the later analysis identified candidate immune exposures from TCR beta sequences and from how often those sequences occurred across donors. Using immunosequencing, the study profiled T cell repertoires from about 620 subjects and related those repertoires to cytomegalovirus serostatus. The number of typed donors differed by locus: roughly 629-640 for A, B, C, DRB1 and DQB1; 522 for DQA1; 600 to 610 for DPA1; and some 450 for DPB1. A later genetic analysis took genome-wide SNP genotypes for about three fifths of the roughly 670 donors and used that subset as a discovery cohort. Class I and class II HLA loci were covered by the typing at four-digit resolution. In a later analysis, previously published TCR beta repertoires from some 640 donors were re-analyzed and high-resolution HLA genotyping was added so that TCR occurrence patterns could be studied. All discovery cohort repertoires had been generated on a single sequencing platform. Roughly five DR-DQ haplotypes were handled as single units for association and clustering because linkage in the cohort was strong. In addition to the first cohort of roughly 670 subjects, a separate validation cohort of 120 different subjects was used. To predict cytomegalovirus infection status, the study combined high-throughput TCR immunosequencing, statistical association of individual TCRs with disease status, and machine learning. To decide whether each TCR beta V gene segment behaved as functional or pseudogenic, an earlier analysis of 587 of the donors relied on high-throughput TCR beta sequencing. The study aimed to test whether cataloging public T cell receptors could reveal signatures of past pathogen exposure. Donor age, sex, ethnicity and CMV serostatus were compiled alongside the repertoire data. Of the 300 to 500 genotyped donors, roughly 76% were placed in the genetic ancestry cluster associated with self-reported Caucasian donors. About 300 gigabases of sequencing data and around 80 million unique TCR sequences made up an early release that covered some 640 HLA-typed donors. Among around 400 genotyped donors of the cohort, an average of about 220,000 unique TCR beta nucleotide sequences was sequenced per donor, of which 15% to 20% were non-productive.

Preparation of the library involved the immunoSEQ multiplex PCR assay. A mixture of 60 forward primers for TCR Vbeta segments and 13 reverse primers for TCR Jbeta segments was used in the multiplex PCR. A multiplex PCR assay on genomic DNA amplified the CDR3 region of rearranged TCR beta genes. The Illumina HiSeq System was used to sequence the amplified TCR beta libraries as 87-base-pair reads. In the paper's pipeline: In a later analysis, some 80 million unique TCR beta chains were counted across the roughly 670 repertoires, and around 10 million of these chains were shared by at least two donors. To remove PCR and sequencing errors, raw reads were error-corrected and collapsed into unique sequences using a nearest-neighbor algorithm that merged closely related sequences. V, D and J gene segments were assigned by aligning CDR3 sequences to IMGT reference sequences. For a sequence to be retained, a match of at least six nucleotides was required to both a V gene segment and a J gene segment. A rearrangement counted as productive if the CDR3 had no stop codons and remained in frame with V and J, and every other rearrangement counted as non-productive. CDR3 was defined by IMGT convention, running from the second conserved V-encoded cysteine to the conserved J-encoded phenylalanine. In an earlier analysis of more than 550 of the donors, sequences lacking an unambiguous match to a single V gene segment were excluded. In an earlier analysis of 450 to 700 of the donors, V segments were called functional above 56.7% productive rearrangements and were called segregating when the between-donor standard deviation exceeded 5%. A statistical classification framework was built to diagnose cytomegalovirus status from the catalog of TCR beta chain sequences. V and J gene assignment, in a later analysis, came from comparing TCR nucleotide sequences with IMGT/GENE-DB human TR gene sequences. The TCRdist pipeline was used in a later analysis to assign CDR3 sequences and most-parsimonious VDJ recombination scenarios. In a later analysis, each TCR beta chain was defined by its CDR3 amino acid sequence together with its V-gene family, and reads without a unique V-gene family were excluded. To address suspected cross-contamination and a sequencing artifact, a later analysis removed 592 highly shared, low-generation-probability nucleotide sequences. For each public chain, a later analysis derived a clonal expansion index from normalized ranks of inferred template counts within each repertoire. Generation probabilities in a later analysis came from a VDJ recombination model fitted to out-of-frame rearrangements, and those results were checked against IGoR. In a later analysis, hypergeometric tests were used to score TCR-TCR, TCR-HLA and TCR-CMV co-occurrence, with a repertoire-size bias correction applied to TCR pairs. To estimate false discovery rates, a later analysis permuted the HLA or CMV assignments 20 times. A later analysis grouped co-occurring TCRs with DBSCAN, adding TCRdist sequence similarity when clustering within HLA-allele-positive subsets. For co-occurrence clustering, repertoires with fewer than 30,000 or more than 120,000 public chains were excluded, along with a handful of repertoires with anomalous nucleotide sharing. TCRdb limited this immuneACCESS table to in-frame rearrangements with V and J called. A share of clones is missing; checked studies link under half to unresolved V genes, and the rest is unexplained. V and J calls and clone size are given by that table; D and trimming were obtained from the DNA. The sample records approximately 190,000 clones, about nine tenths of which are singletons. The ten biggest clones cover around 0.99% of the sample.

The cohort consisted of some 670 healthy bone marrow donors. At the time of sampling, every cohort member was nominally healthy, though immune exposures that went unrecorded were likely present. The donor tested CMV seronegative and was one of the 352 seronegative cohort members. Every donor gave a peripheral blood sample, and the peripheral blood mononuclear cells from that sample were used for TCR beta sequencing. Genomic DNA was extracted from the blood cell samples with the Qiagen DNeasy Blood Extraction Kit. Overall study outcomes, separate from this receptor: In a later analysis, most CMV-associated TCR beta chains were found to appear HLA-restricted, with HLA associations seemingly driven largely by CMV exposure. Several of the top co-occurrence clusters appeared to be linked to parvovirus B19, influenza, CMV and Epstein-Barr virus, according to a later analysis. It was suggested by the authors that the approach could potentially be generalized to other disease states and immunological phenotypes. In both the original and validation cohorts, the classifier was reported to diagnose cytomegalovirus status with high specificity and sensitivity. A group of highly shared sequence variants was considered likely to be a technical artifact of the sequencing pipeline. Correlated functional status among segregating V segments might reflect linkage disequilibrium, but an unknown experimental factor could not be ruled out. Some IMGT-functional V segments, including TRBV6-2 and TRBV6-3, could not be told apart with the 87-base-pair reads, so those segments were excluded. This cohort had only TCR beta chains sequenced, and the lack of alpha or paired-chain data limited which features could be detected. Roughly uniform sequencing depth across donors was assumed in presence/absence analyses, although this assumption may not hold. A later analysis found that TCR association rates varied across HLA loci, with DRB1 alleles showing the most associated TCRs and HLA-C alleles the fewest. Assigning TCR associations to individual alleles was difficult when HLA alleles, especially DR and DQ, strongly co-occurred. In vitro tests confirmed that a few of the cytomegalovirus-associated TCR beta chains recognize cytomegalovirus antigens. According to a later genetic analysis, donors in an Asian-associated ancestry cluster had fewer N-insertions in productive TCRs than the approximately 710-donor mean. A further reported finding was that TCR beta sequences accurately predicted the HLA-A and HLA-B alleles for most subjects in the first cohort. In a later analysis, around 17,000 TCR beta sequences were associated with specific HLA alleles at a false discovery rate of 0.05. Roughly 15 rarely observed V segments, including chromosome 9 orphons, were excluded from the earlier analysis of just under 600 of the donors because counts were too low. An earlier analysis of 450 to 750 of the donors showed that most TCR beta V segments appeared in productive rearrangements either about 87% or about 30% of the time, which broadly matched IMGT annotations. In the study, some 180 TCR beta chains were listed as associated with cytomegalovirus. Because HLA typing was unavailable for some donors at each locus, only the typed subset was used in association tests. Across donors, most TCR sequences were observed very rarely, whereas some public TCRs were present in many individuals. V-gene and J-gene trimming of TCR beta chains was associated with a missense DCLRE1C variant in a later genetic analysis, and the association was replicated in an independent cohort. In a later analysis, HLA-associated TCR beta chains showed more clonal expansion and lower generation probabilities than non-associated chains that were equally common. For the cohort, immune exposure information was limited to CMV serostatus.

V is cut back by 2 bases and J by 2 bases, with 7 bases in the junction unmatched. The germline V gene yields MNHEY for CDR1 and SVGAGI for CDR2. The CDR3 has 16 amino acids, counting the end cysteine and phenylalanine. Kept here is only the CDR3 DNA, which spans 48 bases and is read in frame from base 1. This clone was counted a single time. Its specific antigen is unknown. It has no much larger one-base neighbor in the sample; base qualities were not kept. The TCR was taken from a boy younger than 10 in good health and CMV-seronegative. Sequencing was carried out using PBMCs. Here the chain combines TRBV6-5 and TRBJ1-2; 8 middle bases align to TRBD1. The sequenced DNA: TGTGCCAGCAGTTACGCTCAGGGGGCCGAGAACTATGGCTACACCTTC. This sequence encodes CASSYAQGAENYGYTF.